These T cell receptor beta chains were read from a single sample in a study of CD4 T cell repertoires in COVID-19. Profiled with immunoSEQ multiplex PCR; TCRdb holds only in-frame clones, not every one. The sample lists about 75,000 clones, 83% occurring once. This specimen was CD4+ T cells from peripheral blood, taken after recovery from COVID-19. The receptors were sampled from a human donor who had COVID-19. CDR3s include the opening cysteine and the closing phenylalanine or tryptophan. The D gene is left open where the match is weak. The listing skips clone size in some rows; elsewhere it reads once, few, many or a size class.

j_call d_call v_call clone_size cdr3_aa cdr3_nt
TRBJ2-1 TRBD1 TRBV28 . CASSRDSHEQFF TGTGCCAGCAGTCGGGACAGCCATGAGCAGTTCTTC
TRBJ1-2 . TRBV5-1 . CASSLRGGDYGYTF TGCGCCAGCAGCTTGAGGGGGGGTGACTATGGCTACACCTTC
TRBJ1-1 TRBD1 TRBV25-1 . CASSETNRGPEAFF TGTGCCAGCAGTGAGACAAACAGGGGCCCTGAAGCTTTCTTT
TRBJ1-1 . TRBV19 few CASSIGTRENTEAFF TGTGCCAGTAGTATCGGCACACGGGAGAACACTGAAGCTTTCTTT
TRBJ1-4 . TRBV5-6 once CASSTPGRVELFF TGTGCCAGCAGCACCCCGGGAAGGGTGGAACTGTTTTTT
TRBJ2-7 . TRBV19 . CATEGLGYEQYF TGTGCCACTGAGGGTTTAGGCTACGAGCAGTACTTC
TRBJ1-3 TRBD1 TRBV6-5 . CASGDRTSSGNTIYF TGTGCCAGCGGGGACAGGACTAGCTCTGGAAACACCATATATTTT
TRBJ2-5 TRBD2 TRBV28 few CASSGMGGRRETQYF TGTGCCAGCAGTGGAATGGGCGGGAGACGAGAGACCCAGTACTTC
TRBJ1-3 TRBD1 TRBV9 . CASSVGTGENYSGNTIYF TGTGCCAGCAGCGTTGGGACAGGGGAAAACTACTCTGGAAACACCATATATTTT
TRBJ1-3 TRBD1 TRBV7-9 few CASSGQGGSGNTIYF TGTGCCAGCAGCGGACAGGGGGGCTCAGGAAACACCATATATTTT
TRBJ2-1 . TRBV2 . CASSAGTEQFF TGTGCCAGCAGTGCCGGGACCGAGCAGTTCTTC
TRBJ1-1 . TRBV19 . CASSFGGENTEAFF TGTGCCAGTAGTTTCGGGGGCGAGAACACTGAAGCTTTCTTT
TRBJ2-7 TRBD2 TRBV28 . CASRTSGSIYEQYF TGTGCCAGCAGAACTAGCGGGAGTATCTACGAGCAGTACTTC
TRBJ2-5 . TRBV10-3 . CAISESVEGETQYF TGTGCCATCAGTGAGTCCGTGGAAGGAGAGACCCAGTACTTC
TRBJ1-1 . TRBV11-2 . CASSLSVSEAFF TGTGCCAGCAGCTTATCGGTATCTGAAGCTTTCTTT
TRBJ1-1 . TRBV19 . CASSAKMNTEAFF TGTGCCAGTAGTGCCAAGATGAACACTGAAGCTTTCTTT
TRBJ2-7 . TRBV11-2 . CASSLEGPPTYEQYF TGTGCCAGCAGCTTAGAGGGGCCCCCTACCTACGAGCAGTACTTC
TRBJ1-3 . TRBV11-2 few CASSSTGSGNTIYF TGTGCCAGCAGCTCAACAGGATCTGGAAACACCATATATTTT
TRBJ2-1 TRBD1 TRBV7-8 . CASSSLVGQYNEQFF TGTGCCAGCAGCTCCCTAGTGGGACAGTACAATGAGCAGTTCTTC
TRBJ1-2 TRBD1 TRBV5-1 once CASSRDRVYGYTF TGCGCCAGCAGCCGGGACAGGGTCTATGGCTACACCTTC